This TCR beta chain was profiled in a study of T cells in localized non-small cell lung cancer. Germline values: CDR1 ENHRY, CDR2 SYGVKD. CDR3 length: 15 amino acids. V lost 0 bases to trimming and J lost 1 base, with 9 bases between them. By its share, this clone is medium-sized. Method: immunoSEQ multiplex PCR; TCRdb's copy keeps in-frame clones and lacks some. This sample has some 5,800 clones; less than 25% occur once, and the top ten carry over 7.5%. The gene calls are TRBV10-3 and TRBJ1-1; D is ambiguous. The receptor comes from a female donor older than 55 with stage I lung adenocarcinoma. This material consisted of lung tumor tissue, taken before any cancer treatment. The CDR3: CAISESDWRNTEAFF. The CDR3, as DNA: TGTGCCATCAGTGAGTCTGACTGGAGGAACACTGAAGCTTTCTTT.